Presented here are 17 T cell receptor beta chains from one specimen sequenced in a study of cytomegalovirus exposure and HLA in healthy donors. The primer mix had 60 Vbeta and 13 Jbeta primers. The assay was immunoSEQ multiplex PCR, and TCRdb's table has in-frame clones only and misses some. The top ten hold approximately 2% of the sample, which has about 120,000 clones, just under 75% seen once. The sample taken for sequencing was PBMCs. All receptors come from a human donor in good health.

The gene calls are TRBV2 and TRBJ1-5; a possible D gene is TRBD1 (6 bases). CDR3 length equals 15 residues. CDR1 SNHLY and CDR2 FYNNEI come from the germline V gene. The V end lost 3 bases, the J end lost 4 bases, and 13 bases lay between the germline ends. Written as DNA, the CDR3 is TGTGCCAGCAGTGATTACAGGGAGGGTAATCAGCCCCAGCATTTT. Its protein is CASSDYREGNQPQHF.

This chain uses TRBV15 with TRBJ2-1; 8 nucleotides match TRBD2. The junction had 10 bases not matched to a gene; V was cut back by 0 bases and J by 6 bases. The CDR3 is made up of 17 amino acids. Looked up from germline, CDR1 is LNHNV and CDR2 is YYDKDF (reference sequence). CDR3: CATSRDTGTSRPNEQFF. The CDR3 DNA sequence: TGTGCCACCAGCAGAGATACCGGGACTAGTAGACCCAATGAGCAGTTCTTC.

The rearrangement links TRBV23-1 to TRBJ1-5, with unresolved D. TRBV23-1 is known as an ORF, though its function is uncertain. V lost 2 bases and J lost 2, with 13 bases in between. CDR3 size: 16 residues. The CDR3 protein is CASSQRPRHGNQPQHF. Here the CDR3 DNA reads TGCGCCAGCAGTCAAAGACCCCGACACGGCAATCAGCCCCAGCATTTT.

About this clone: The same CDR3 arises from other DNA sequences in this sample as well. The rearrangement uses TRBV7-8 and TRBJ2-7; 8 positions match TRBD1. The CDR3 runs to 13 residues. With V trimmed by 6 bases and J by 3 bases, 4 bases remained unmatched. The V gene's germline CDR1 is SGHVS and CDR2 FQNEAQ. CDR3 DNA: TGTGCCAGCAGTCTAGACAGGGGCTACGAGCAGTACTTC. Encoded protein: CASSLDRGYEQYF.

The chain links TRBV9 to TRBJ2-3, with 8 bases fitting TRBD1. Per germline, CDR1 SGDLS and CDR2 YYNGEE. CDR3 length: 16 residues. V dropped 1 base and J dropped 4; count of bases not matched to a gene: 8. The chain's CDR3 is CASSVSGQGWPDTQYF. The CDR3 DNA reads as TGTGCCAGCAGCGTAAGCGGACAGGGATGGCCAGATACGCAGTATTTT. Full variable domain (outside the CDR3, taken from reference TRBV9 and TRBJ2-3): DSGVTQTPKHLITATGQRVTLRCSPRSGDLSVYWYQQSLDQGLQFLIQYYNGEERAKGNILERFSAQQFPDLHSELNLSSLELGDSALYFCASSVSGQGWPDTQYFGPGTRLTVL.

CDR3 sequence (DNA): TGTGCCAGCTCACCGACGGGACTCAAGCTCTACGAGCAGTACTTC. This encodes CASSPTGLKLYEQYF. This chain uses TRBV18 with TRBJ2-7, with D possibly TRBD2 on 6 matching bases. The V end was cut by 3 bases, the J end by 3 bases, with 15 bases between. The CDR3 is made up of 15 amino acids. The germline CDR1 and CDR2 sequences are KGHSH and LQKENI.

The chain is built from TRBV6-5 and TRBJ1-1, with a possible D match to TRBD1 (6 bases). Germline V lookup: CDR1 MNHEY, CDR2 SVGAGI. This CDR3 is 14 amino acids long. Deletions cut 7 bases from V and 0 bases from J, with 12 bases between. The CDR3 DNA sequence: TGTGCCAGCAAGAGACAGGAGATGAACACTGAAGCTTTCTTT. It yields the protein CASKRQEMNTEAFF.

The chain combines TRBV28 with TRBJ1-2, with 9 bases fitting TRBD1. The CDR3 contains 15 residues. The V gene's germline CDR1 is MDHEN and CDR2 SYDVKM. Germline trimming cut 3 bases from V and 2 bases from J; bases unmatched to any gene: 4. In DNA form, the CDR3 reads TGTGCCAGCAGTTTCGGGGACAGGGACAACTATGGCTACACCTTC. This sequence encodes CASSFGDRDNYGYTF.

This clone was seen a handful of times. The J gene is TRBJ1-2, the V gene TRBV6-5; D ambiguous. Germline-derived CDR1 and CDR2 are MNHEY and SVGAGI. Trimming removed 6 bases at V and 7 bases at J, with 15 bases between. This CDR3 is 13 amino acids long. CDR3 in amino acids: CASSPREIGGYTF. The CDR3 nucleotides read TGTGCCAGCAGCCCCCGGGAGATTGGTGGCTACACCTTC.

This clone was detected only a few times. V is TRBV19 and J is TRBJ2-1; TRBD1 aligns across 7 bases. Germline loops: CDR1 LNHDA, CDR2 SQIVND (reference sequence). V lost 8 bases to trimming and J lost 0 bases; unmatched junction nucleotides: 4. This CDR3 region has 14 residues. This chain's CDR3 is CASSRQGSYNEQFF. The CDR3 DNA sequence: TGTGCCAGTTCCCGACAGGGCTCCTACAATGAGCAGTTCTTC.

The table lists this clone with a count of one. V and J are TRBV6-1 and TRBJ2-3, with D possibly matching TRBD1 (6 bases). V was cut by 5 bases and J by 0 bases, with 9 bases left in between. Germline assignment: CDR1 MNHNS and CDR2 SASEGT. The CDR3 totals 14 residues. This CDR3 reads CASSPTGSTDTQYF. The CDR3 region has the DNA TGTGCCAGCAGTCCGACAGGTAGCACAGATACGCAGTATTTT.

V usage is TRBV4-2 and J usage is TRBJ2-1; D uncertain. Germline loops: CDR1 LGHNA, CDR2 YNFKEQ. The V and J ends lost 7 bases and 12 bases respectively, with 16 bases between them. This CDR3 contains 12 residues. The CDR3 spells CASNTRGSRQFF. DNA for the CDR3: TGTGCCAGCAATACAAGAGGCTCCAGGCAGTTCTTC.

The chain has TRBV30 and TRBJ2-7; 13 positions match TRBD2. V lost 5 bases to trimming and J lost 2 bases; unmatched junction nucleotides: 3. Germline V CDR1 and CDR2: GTSNPN, SVGIG (reference sequence). The CDR3 sequence is 14 residues long. In nucleotides, the CDR3 is TGTGCCTGGCAACTAGCGGGAGGGCCCTACGAGCAGTACTTC. Its protein product is CAWQLAGGPYEQYF. Based on the CDR3 plus reference TRBV30 and TRBJ2-7, the full variable domain is SQTIHQWPATLVQPVGSPLSLECTVEGTSNPNLYWYRQAAGRGLQLLFYSVGIGQISSEVPQNLSASRPQDRQFILSSKKLLLSDSGFYLCAWQLAGGPYEQYFGPGTRLTVT.

In this sample, this clone turned up once. J is TRBJ1-2 and V is TRBV5-1, with D perhaps matching TRBD1 (5 bases). The germline CDR1 and CDR2 sequences are SGHRS and YFSETQ. The V and J ends lost 0 bases and 0 bases respectively, with 9 bases between them. The CDR3 is 15 residues long. CDR3 coding DNA: TGCGCCAGCAGCTTGGCCGCAGGGTCTAACTATGGCTACACCTTC. It yields the protein CASSLAAGSNYGYTF.

A word on this clone: Other DNA sequences from this sample encode an identical CDR3 as well. V is TRBV5-1 and J is TRBJ2-5; 7 bases line up with TRBD1. The CDR3 sequence is 14 residues long. V gave up 3 bases and J gave up 5 bases; unmatched junction bases: 7. The germline V gene has CDR1 SGHRS and CDR2 YFSETQ. DNA of the CDR3: TGCGCCAGCAGCTACCTAGGGGGCAGGGAGACCCAGTACTTC. Its translation is CASSYLGGRETQYF.

This chain uses TRBV27 with TRBJ1-5; D is uncertain. Germline V gene lookup returns CDR1 MNHEY and CDR2 SMNVEV (reference sequence). This CDR3 region has 20 residues. The ends were cut back, 6 bases at V and 1 base at J, with 28 bases in the middle. CDR3 region: CASSHTPSVGRMGSNQPQHF. Here the CDR3 DNA reads TGTGCCAGCAGCCATACCCCGTCGGTTGGGAGGATGGGAAGCAATCAGCCCCAGCATTTT.

The rearrangement joins TRBV28 to TRBJ2-3; D is unclear. The CDR3 loop spans 10 amino acids. The V gene lost 10 bases and the J gene lost 3 bases, with 5 bases spanning the gap. Germline CDR1 MDHEN, CDR2 SYDVKM. In DNA form, the CDR3 reads TGTGCCACCCTAACAGATACGCAGTATTTT. It yields the protein CATLTDTQYF.